The 25 T cell receptor beta chains below were found in one sample sequenced in a study of blood T cell repertoires in COVID-19. Here immunoSEQ multiplex PCR was the method, and the copy in TCRdb shows in-frame clones only, minus some. The sample has over 100,000 clones; roughly three quarters are singletons. The sample taken for sequencing was peripheral blood. The receptors were sampled from a woman aged 70-85 years with acute or convalescent COVID-19.

The CDR3 nucleotides read TGCGCCAGCCATAGCGGGGGGCGCACAGATACGCAGTATTTT. Translation: CASHSGGRTDTQYF. The chain employs TRBV5-1 and TRBJ2-3; 10 positions match TRBD2. The CDR3 is 14 residues long. V shed 7 bases and J 1 base; nucleotides not matched to a gene: 3. Per germline, CDR1 SGHRS and CDR2 YFSETQ.

V and J are TRBV5-4 and TRBJ2-1; tentative D call: TRBD2 (7 bases). The CDR3 sequence is 15 residues long. Germline CDR1 reads SGHNT; CDR2 reads YYREEE (reference sequence). Trimming stripped 4 bases from V and 9 bases from J, with 20 bases between. The CDR3 nucleotides are TGTGCCAGCAGCCCCGGACTAGGGGGTTCCTTTGAGCAGTTCTTC. It is translated as CASSPGLGGSFEQFF.

In the case of this clone: A read error may produce the germline difference seen at one junction end. The genes are TRBV11-3 and TRBJ2-2, with 7 nucleotides matching TRBD2. There are 15 residues in the CDR3. Germline V CDR1 and CDR2: SGHNT, YENEEA. Here the CDR3 reads CASSLEREKDRGAVF. The CDR3 DNA reads as TGTGCCAGCAGCTTAGAGCGGGAGAAGGACCGGGGAGCTGTTTTT.

The DNA of the CDR3 is TGTGCCACCAGTGTATGCAACAGGGGCCGCTGCCCGCAGTATTTT. It codes for CATSVCNRGRCPQYF. The chain uses TRBV24-1 and TRBJ2-3, with 7 positions matching TRBD1. Germline values: CDR1 KGHDR, CDR2 SFDVKD. This CDR3 spans 15 amino acids. V gave up 5 bases and J gave up 10 bases; unmatched junction bases: 14.

This clone was seen a single time. The chain carries TRBV27 and TRBJ2-1; perhaps TRBD1 as D (6 bases). This CDR3 has 18 amino acids. V shed 6 bases and J shed 3 bases, with 24 bases lying between them. The V gene's germline CDR1 is MNHEY and CDR2 SMNVEV (reference sequence). The CDR3 coding sequence is TGTGCCAGCAGCTCCAGATCCTTCCCGGGACAACACTACAATGAGCAGTTCTTC. Amino acids: CASSSRSFPGQHYNEQFF.

This clone was counted between two and nine times. The chain links TRBV5-6 to TRBJ1-2; tentative D call: TRBD1 (6 bases). The germline gives CDR1 SGHDT, CDR2 YYEEEE. V dropped 5 bases and J dropped 2 bases, with 7 bases sitting between them. The CDR3 is 12 residues long. CDR3 nucleotides: TGTGCCAGCAGTGACAGGAACTATGGCTACACCTTC. Translation gives CASSDRNYGYTF.

This clone has a handful of counts. The genes are TRBV15 and TRBJ1-2; 9 bases are a match to TRBD1. Trimming removed 0 bases from V and 14 bases from J; junction bases left unmatched: 7. The CDR3 is 13 amino acids. Germline V gene lookup returns CDR1 LNHNV and CDR2 YYDKDF (reference sequence). CDR3 amino acids: CATSRDPGQGKTF. DNA for the CDR3: TGTGCCACCAGCAGAGATCCGGGACAGGGTAAGACCTTC.

This clone came up once. This chain links TRBV18 with TRBJ1-3; TRBD1 aligns across 7 bases. Per the germline V gene, CDR1 is KGHSH and CDR2 is LQKENI. Trimming took 3 bases from V and 0 from J; bases not matched to a gene: 2. This CDR3 is built from 15 residues. CDR3 in amino acids: CASSPGTVSGNTIYF. The CDR3 DNA is TGTGCCAGCTCACCCGGGACAGTCTCTGGAAACACCATATATTTT.

This chain links TRBV18 with TRBJ1-2; tentative D call: TRBD1 (6 bases). CDR1 KGHSH and CDR2 LQKENI come from the germline V gene. Deletions cut 2 bases from V and 5 bases from J, with 15 bases between. The CDR3 is made up of 15 amino acids. The CDR3 sequence: CASSPSADSLYGYTF. DNA of the CDR3: TGTGCCAGCTCACCATCTGCGGACAGTCTTTATGGCTACACCTTC. The variable domain in full, completed from reference TRBV18 and TRBJ1-2, reads NAGVMQNPRHLVRRRGQEARLRCSPMKGHSHVYWYRQLPEEGLKFMVYLQKENIIDESGMPKERFSAEFPKEGPSILRIQQVVRGDSAAYFCASSPSADSLYGYTFGSGTRLTVV.

The CDR3 loop is CASSSRTFNYGYTF. CDR3 coding DNA: TGTGCCAGCAGTTCCCGGACTTTTAACTATGGCTACACCTTC. The genes are TRBV13 and TRBJ1-2; D remains unclear. V was shortened by 6 bases and J by 1 base, with 12 bases between the two germline ends. The CDR3 covers 14 residues. Germline-derived CDR1 and CDR2 are PRHDT and FYEKMQ (reference sequence).

This chain connects TRBV5-4 to TRBJ2-3; D possibly corresponds to TRBD2 (6 bases). The CDR3 is 14 amino acids. The germline V gene encodes CDR1 SGHNT and CDR2 YYREEE (reference sequence). Trimming took off 7 bases at V and 2 bases at J, with 14 bases between the two ends. CDR3 nucleotide sequence: TGTGCCAGCTTTAGGGACTTAGACACAGATACGCAGTATTTT. Translation gives CASFRDLDTDTQYF. The full variable domain, completed using reference TRBV5-4 and TRBJ2-3, is ETGVTQSPTHLIKTRGQQVTLRCSSQSGHNTVSWYQQALGQGPQFIFQYYREEENGRGNFPPRFSGLQFPNYSSELNVNALELDDSALYLCASFRDLDTDTQYFGPGTRLTVL.

The V and J genes are TRBV6-2 or TRBV6-3 and TRBJ1-6; D possibly corresponds to TRBD1 (5 bases). Trimming pared 2 bases from V and 10 bases from J, leaving 12 bases between. Germline values: CDR1 MNHEY, CDR2 SVGEGT. The CDR3 runs 14 residues. CDR3 protein: CASSYDTGPSPLHF. The DNA of the CDR3 is TGTGCCAGCAGTTACGATACAGGTCCGTCACCCCTCCACTTT.

The V and J genes are TRBV19 and TRBJ2-1; D is perhaps TRBD2 (5 bases). Deletions cut 4 bases from V and 7 bases from J, with 20 bases between. Per germline, CDR1 LNHDA and CDR2 SQIVND (reference sequence). The CDR3 length is 16 residues. Here the CDR3 reads CASSKVGVLGVNEQFF. The CDR3 region has the DNA TGTGCCAGTAGTAAGGTCGGGGTTCTAGGTGTTAATGAGCAGTTCTTC.

The chain carries TRBV19 and TRBJ2-5; the D gene is possibly TRBD2 (6 bases). Looked up from germline, CDR1 is LNHDA and CDR2 is SQIVND (reference sequence). The CDR3 sequence is 14 residues long. The V end lost 1 base, the J end lost 5 bases, and 11 bases lay between the germline ends. The CDR3 sequence: CASSIGGVGETQYF. CDR3 DNA: TGTGCCAGTAGTATAGGGGGGGTTGGGGAGACCCAGTACTTC.

This clone was seen a few times. V gene TRBV13 combines with J gene TRBJ2-3; the match to TRBD1 covers 12 bases. J gave up 5 bases and V 5 bases, and 5 bases lay outside the gene matches. The CDR3 loop spans 15 amino acids. Germline assignment: CDR1 PRHDT and CDR2 FYEKMQ (reference sequence). The CDR3 is CASSAGQGAQDTQYF. CDR3 DNA: TGTGCCAGCAGCGCGGGACAGGGGGCGCAAGATACGCAGTATTTT.

This chain joins TRBV27 and TRBJ2-2, with 9 bases identical to TRBD2. The germline CDR1 and CDR2 sequences are MNHEY and SMNVEV (reference sequence). The CDR3 totals 15 residues. V lost 3 bases to trimming and J lost 5 bases; unmatched junction nucleotides: 4. The CDR3 spells CASSFSGSVTGELFF. In DNA form, the CDR3 reads TGTGCCAGCAGTTTTAGCGGGAGCGTGACCGGGGAGCTGTTTTTT.

This rearrangement joins TRBV6-4 to TRBJ2-6, with 7 bases lining up with TRBD1. Germline CDR1 is MRHNA and CDR2 is SNTAGT. The CDR3 is made up of 17 amino acids. Trimming at V came to 5 bases and at J to 0 bases, leaving 7 bases not matched to a gene. The CDR3: CASSPGQTFSGANVLTF. The CDR3 DNA is TGTGCCAGCAGTCCGGGACAGACCTTCTCTGGGGCCAACGTCCTGACTTTC.

This chain links TRBV19 with TRBJ1-5; no definite D call. The CDR3 is made up of 14 amino acids. Germline V gene sequence: CDR1 LNHDA, CDR2 SQIVND (reference sequence). V was pared by 7 bases and J by 5 bases, with 15 bases between. The DNA of the CDR3 is TGTGCCAGTACCGACGGGGAGTGGGATCAGCCCCAGCATTTT. Amino acid sequence: CASTDGEWDQPQHF.

In its sample, this clone was seen a few times. CDR3 amino acids: CASGFVNQPQHF. The DNA of the CDR3 is TGTGCCAGCGGCTTCGTCAATCAGCCCCAGCATTTT. The J gene is TRBJ1-5, the V gene TRBV2; no firm D call. The germline V gene encodes CDR1 SNHLY and CDR2 FYNNEI. This CDR3 has 12 amino acids. The V and J ends lost 8 bases and 3 bases respectively, with 8 bases between them.

The chain links TRBV7-8 to TRBJ2-7, with a tentative D call TRBD1 (6 bases). V lost 9 bases and J 3 bases, leaving 15 bases between the germline ends. This CDR3 has 13 residues. Germline V gene sequence: CDR1 SGHVS, CDR2 FQNEAQ. CDR3 bases: TGTGCCAGTACGGCGCAGGGGATCTACGAGCAGTACTTC. Translation gives CASTAQGIYEQYF. Full variable domain (remainder filled in from reference TRBV7-8 and TRBJ2-7): GAGVSQSPRYKVAKRGQDVALRCDPISGHVSLFWYQQALGQGPEFLTYFQNEAQLDKSGLPSDRFFAERPEGSVSTLKIQRTQQEDSAVYLCASTAQGIYEQYFGPGTRLTVT.

V is TRBV6-5 and J is TRBJ1-6; no clear D gene. V gave up 7 bases and J gave up 7 bases, with 11 bases separating them. Germline CDR1 is MNHEY and CDR2 is SVGAGI. The CDR3 has 13 residues. Here the CDR3 reads CASTPRGNSPLHF. The CDR3 bases are TGTGCCAGCACCCCCCGAGGGAATTCACCCCTCCACTTT.

The V gene is TRBV19, the J gene TRBJ1-2; the D gene is possibly TRBD1 (5 bases). CDR1 is LNHDA and CDR2 is SQIVND in the germline V gene (reference sequence). The V and J ends lost 3 bases and 7 bases respectively, with 9 bases between them. CDR3 length equals 12 residues. Here the CDR3 DNA reads TGTGCCAGTAGTATCGCAGGGTTTGGCTACACCTTC. Translation gives CASSIAGFGYTF.

The J gene is TRBJ2-7, the V gene TRBV5-1; TRBD1 agrees at 9 bases. J lost 2 bases, V lost 4 bases, and 7 bases had no gene match. Germline loops: CDR1 SGHRS, CDR2 YFSETQ. This CDR3 has 15 residues. The CDR3 loop is CASSLGQGVTYEQYF. The CDR3 DNA is TGCGCCAGCAGCCTGGGACAGGGCGTGACCTACGAGCAGTACTTC.

The rearrangement joins TRBV6-6 to TRBJ2-7, with 12 bases fitting TRBD1. Germline assignment: CDR1 MNHNY and CDR2 SVGAGI (reference sequence). V was clipped by 0 bases and J by 3 bases; unmatched bases: 3. CDR3 length equals 16 residues. CDR3 loop: CASSYSGTGGNYEQYF. The CDR3 bases are TGTGCCAGCAGTTACTCGGGGACAGGGGGCAACTACGAGCAGTACTTC.

The chain has TRBV19 and TRBJ2-7, with 9 nucleotides matching TRBD2. Trimming took 6 bases from V and 0 from J; bases not matched to a gene: 6. The length of the CDR3 is 15 residues. Germline CDR1 reads LNHDA; CDR2 reads SQIVND (reference sequence). CDR3 DNA sequence: TGTGCCAGTAGCCTTAGCGGGAGAAACTCCTACGAGCAGTACTTC. Amino acids: CASSLSGRNSYEQYF.